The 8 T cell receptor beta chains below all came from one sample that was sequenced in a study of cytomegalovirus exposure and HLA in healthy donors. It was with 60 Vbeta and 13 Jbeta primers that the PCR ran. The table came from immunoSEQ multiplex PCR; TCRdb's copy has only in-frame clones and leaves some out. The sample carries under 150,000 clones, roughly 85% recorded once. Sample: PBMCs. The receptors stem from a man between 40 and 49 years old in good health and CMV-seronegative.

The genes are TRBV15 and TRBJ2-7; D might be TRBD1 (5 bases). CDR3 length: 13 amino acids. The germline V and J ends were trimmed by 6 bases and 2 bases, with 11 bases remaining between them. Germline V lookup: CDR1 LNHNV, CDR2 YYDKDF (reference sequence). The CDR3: CATSAGQAYEQYF. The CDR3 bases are TGTGCCACCAGTGCAGGACAAGCCTACGAGCAGTACTTC. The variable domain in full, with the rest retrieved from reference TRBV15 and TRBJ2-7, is DAMVIQNPRYQVTQFGKPVTLSCSQTLNHNVMYWYQQKSSQAPKLLFHYYDKDFNNEADTPDNFQSRRPNTSFCFLDIRSPGLGDTAMYLCATSAGQAYEQYFGPGTRLTVT.

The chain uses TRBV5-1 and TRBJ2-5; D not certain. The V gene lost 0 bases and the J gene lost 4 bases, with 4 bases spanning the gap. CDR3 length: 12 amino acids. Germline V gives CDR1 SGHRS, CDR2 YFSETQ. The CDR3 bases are TGCGCCAGCAGCTTGGACGGAGAGACCCAGTACTTC. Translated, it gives CASSLDGETQYF. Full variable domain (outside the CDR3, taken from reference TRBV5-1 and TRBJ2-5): KAGVTQTPRYLIKTRGQQVTLSCSPISGHRSVSWYQQTPGQGLQFLFEYFSETQRNKGNFPGRFSGRQFSNSRSEMNVSTLELGDSALYLCASSLDGETQYFGPGTRLLVL.

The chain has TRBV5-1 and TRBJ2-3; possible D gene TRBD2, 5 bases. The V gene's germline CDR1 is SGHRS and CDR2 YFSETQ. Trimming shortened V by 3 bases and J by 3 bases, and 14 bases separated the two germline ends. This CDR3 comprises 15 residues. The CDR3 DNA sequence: TGCGCCAGCAGCTCCGGTTCGGGAAGGACAGATACGCAGTATTTT. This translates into CASSSGSGRTDTQYF.

CDR3 in amino acids: CASRPPVWGPSRGQETQYF. The CDR3 DNA reads as TGTGCCAGCAGACCACCCGTTTGGGGTCCGTCCAGGGGGCAAGAGACCCAGTACTTC. This chain connects TRBV7-9 to TRBJ2-5, with 7 bases identical to TRBD1. Germline assignment: CDR1 SEHNR and CDR2 FQNEAQ (reference sequence). The CDR3 sequence is 19 residues long. V lost 6 bases and J lost 2; bases outside the gene matches: 21.

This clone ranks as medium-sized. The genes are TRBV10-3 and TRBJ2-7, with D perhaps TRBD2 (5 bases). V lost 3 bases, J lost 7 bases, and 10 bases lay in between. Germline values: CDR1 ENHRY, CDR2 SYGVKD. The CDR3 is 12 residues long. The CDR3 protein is CAISDPGEEQYF. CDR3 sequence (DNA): TGTGCCATCAGTGATCCCGGGGAGGAGCAGTACTTC.

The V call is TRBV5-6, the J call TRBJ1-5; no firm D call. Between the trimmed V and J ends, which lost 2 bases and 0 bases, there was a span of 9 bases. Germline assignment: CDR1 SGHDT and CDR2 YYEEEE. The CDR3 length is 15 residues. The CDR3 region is CASSFGLNSNQPQHF. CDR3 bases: TGTGCCAGCAGCTTTGGGCTAAATAGCAATCAGCCCCAGCATTTT.

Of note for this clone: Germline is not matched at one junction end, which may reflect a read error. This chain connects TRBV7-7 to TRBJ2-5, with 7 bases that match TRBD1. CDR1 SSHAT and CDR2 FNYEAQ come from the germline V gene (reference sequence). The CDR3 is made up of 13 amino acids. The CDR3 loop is CASSLDRDQTQYF. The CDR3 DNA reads TGTGCTAGCAGCTTAGACAGGGACCAGACCCAGTACTTC.

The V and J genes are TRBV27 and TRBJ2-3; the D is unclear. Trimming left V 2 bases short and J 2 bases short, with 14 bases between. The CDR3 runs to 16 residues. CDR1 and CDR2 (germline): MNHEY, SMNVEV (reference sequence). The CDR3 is CASSLTLGSVTDTQYF. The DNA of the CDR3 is TGTGCCAGCAGTTTAACCCTAGGAAGTGTCACAGATACGCAGTATTTT.